This note documents a single TCR beta chain sequence. The data stem from a study of cytomegalovirus exposure and HLA in healthy donors. Generated by immunoSEQ multiplex PCR, the TCRdb table keeps only in-frame clones and is missing some. The sample has around 250,000 clones; 85% to 90% are singletons. Among the roughly 110 subjects of the validation cohort, separate from the 666-subject first cohort, were the donors. The sequenced sample consisted of PBMCs. The clonotype comes from a woman between 18 and 30 years old in good health and CMV-seronegative.

CDR3 sequence reads: CASSIATAGELFF. In DNA, the CDR3 is TGTGCCAGCAGCATCGCAACGGCCGGGGAGCTGTTTTTT. The chain recombines TRBV7-2 with TRBJ2-2; D remains unclear. The germline V gene has CDR1 SGHTA and CDR2 FQGNSA. The V and J ends lost 5 bases and 6 bases respectively, with 10 bases between them. This CDR3 spans 13 amino acids.